The 16 T cell receptor beta chains below come from one sample, sequenced in a study of T cells after yellow fever vaccination. TCRdb re-derived calls from the 5' RACE reads in MiXCR, one entry per CDR3 protein. The table has approximately 58,000 distinct CDR3 sequences, approximately 6.1% seen once. The specimen was PBMCs, either bulk or a sorted T-cell subset (CD4+, CD8+, memory, or dextramer-sorted; not recorded which), collected on the day of the yellow fever booster vaccination. These receptors originate from a man younger than 35 who received the YFV17D yellow fever vaccine.

This clonotype has at least ten counts. The chain joins TRBV20-1 to TRBJ1-1, with D possibly matching TRBD1 (5 bases). There are 14 residues in the CDR3. Germline CDR1 reads DFQATT; CDR2 reads SNEGSKA (reference sequence). The V end lost 5 bases, the J end lost 4 bases, and 17 bases lay between the germline ends. As DNA, the CDR3 is TGCAGTGCTCTACTCGGGGGGAAACCCACTGAAGCTTTCTTT. Translation gives CSALLGGKPTEAFF.

This clonotype came up many times. The V gene is TRBV6-5, the J gene TRBJ2-7; the match to TRBD1 covers 8 bases. After removal of 4 bases from V and 5 bases from J, the junction contained 7 bases not matched to a gene. Germline-derived CDR1 and CDR2 are MNHEY and SVGAGI. CDR3 size: 14 residues. The CDR3 loop reads CASSSRTGSNEQYV. The CDR3 DNA is TGTGCCAGCAGTTCCCGGACAGGGTCTAACGAGCAGTACGTC.

V usage is TRBV29-1 and J usage is TRBJ2-6; D gene unclear. Trimming took 1 base from V and 0 from J, leaving 4 bases between them. Germline V gene data show CDR1 as SQVTM and CDR2 as ANQGSEA. The length of the CDR3 is 14 residues. The CDR3 here is CSVEGGSGANVLTF. CDR3 bases: TGCAGCGTTGAAGGGGGCTCTGGGGCCAACGTCCTGACTTTC.

The chain joins TRBV7-9 to TRBJ2-3; 7 positions agree with TRBD2. V gave up 5 bases and J gave up 3 bases; unmatched junction bases: 8. Germline CDR1 is SEHNR and CDR2 is FQNEAQ (reference sequence). CDR3 length: 15 amino acids. The CDR3 nucleotides read TGTGCCAGCAGCCTTCTAGAAGCGGGGACAGATACGCAGTATTTT. This translates into CASSLLEAGTDTQYF. Full variable domain (remainder filled in from reference TRBV7-9 and TRBJ2-3): DTGVSQNPRHKITKRGQNVTFRCDPISEHNRLYWYRQTLGQGPEFLTYFQNEAQLEKSRLLSDRFSAERPKGSFSTLEIQRTEQGDSAMYLCASSLLEAGTDTQYFGPGTRLTVL.

This clonotype occurred many times. The chain links TRBV6-5 to TRBJ2-2; D tentatively fits TRBD1 or TRBD2 (5 bases each). Germline assignment: CDR1 MNHEY and CDR2 SVGAGI. The V gene lost 6 bases and the J gene lost 4 bases, with 15 bases spanning the gap. CDR3 length equals 15 residues. The CDR3 bases are TGTGCCAGCAGGGCCGGGGCAGCGCTCACCGGGGAGCTGTTTTTT. Translation: CASRAGAALTGELFF.

This clonotype was picked up a small number of times. This rearrangement joins TRBV4-1 to TRBJ2-7, with 8 bases that match TRBD1. This CDR3 has 15 amino acids. Germline trimming cut 1 base from V and 2 bases from J; bases unmatched to any gene: 4. Germline V CDR1 and CDR2: MGHRA, YSYEKL. The CDR3 nucleotides read TGCGCCAGCAGCCAAGTCACGACAGGGGCCTACGAGCAGTACGTC. It yields the protein CASSQVTTGAYEQYV.

CDR3 residues: CSVSGAGQPQHF. Written as DNA, the CDR3 is TGCAGCGTTTCAGGGGCGGGTCAGCCCCAGCATTTT. The chain recombines TRBV29-1 with TRBJ1-5, with TRBD1 as a possible D gene (6 bases). CDR3 length: 12 amino acids. Germline V lookup: CDR1 SQVTM, CDR2 ANQGSEA. V was pared by 5 bases and J by 6 bases, with 11 bases between.

Turning to this clonotype: Since a much larger clone is just one base distant, this may be a read error. The chain combines TRBV12-3 or TRBV12-4 with TRBJ2-5, with D tentatively TRBD1 or TRBD2 (5 bases each). The CDR3 loop spans 15 amino acids. As DNA, the CDR3 is TGTGCCAGCAGTCCACCGGGGCCGAGCCAAGAGACCCACTACTTC. It is translated as CASSPPGPSQETHYF.

This clonotype was counted many times. The chain is built from TRBV4-3 and TRBJ1-2, with D possibly being TRBD1 (5 bases). The CDR3 sequence is 15 residues long. Germline V lookup: CDR1 LGHNA, CDR2 YSLEER. V lost 3 bases, J lost 6 bases, and 17 bases lay in between. The CDR3 DNA reads TGCGCCAGCAGCCAGACAACCCGGGGGATCCATGGCTACACCTTC. It is translated as CASSQTTRGIHGYTF.

This clonotype has a count of ten or more. The rearrangement joins TRBV20-1 to TRBJ1-1; 11 nucleotides match TRBD1. The V and J ends lost 5 bases and 4 bases, in that order; junction bases with no gene match: 0. Germline V gene data show CDR1 as DFQATT and CDR2 as SNEGSKA (reference sequence). The CDR3 has 12 amino acids. This chain's CDR3 is CSAGTGGTEAFF. The CDR3 nucleotides read TGCAGTGCTGGGACAGGGGGCACTGAAGCTTTCTTT.

The chain couples TRBV7-6 to TRBJ1-1, with D unresolved. Germline V gives CDR1 SGHVS, CDR2 FNYEAQ. The V and J ends lost 8 bases and 6 bases respectively, with 16 bases between them. The CDR3 is 13 residues long. The CDR3 loop reads CASFGPPSPEAFF. The CDR3 coding sequence is TGTGCCAGCTTCGGGCCCCCTTCCCCTGAAGCTTTCTTT.

Worth noting for this clonotype: A clone one base away is much larger, so this may be a read error. The V gene is TRBV20-1, the J gene TRBJ2-1; TRBD2 matches 13 bases. This CDR3 spans 14 amino acids. Trimming took 7 bases from V and 3 from J; bases not matched to a gene: 3. Germline V lookup: CDR1 DFQATT, CDR2 SNEGSKA (reference sequence). The CDR3 spells CSGRLAGGYNEQFF. Here the CDR3 DNA reads TGCAGTGGTCGACTAGCGGGGGGCTACAATGAGCAGTTCTTC.

This clonotype was found many times. The CDR3: CASSYQTPLQETQYF. As DNA, the CDR3 is TGTGCCAGCAGTTACCAGACACCTCTTCAAGAGACCCAGTACTTC. The V call is TRBV6-6, the J call TRBJ2-5, with D uncertain. Germline V gene data show CDR1 as MNHNY and CDR2 as SVGAGI (reference sequence). Trimming cost V 2 bases and J 2 bases, with 12 bases left between them. This CDR3 has 15 residues.

This clonotype was recorded a few times. The chain couples TRBV5-1 to TRBJ2-3, with TRBD2 matching over 7 bases. The CDR3 sequence is 13 residues long. The germline V gene encodes CDR1 SGHRS and CDR2 YFSETQ. Trimming cost V 2 bases and J 7 bases; bases outside gene matches: 4. In DNA, the CDR3 is TGCGCCAGCAGCTTCGGGGGGACGAATACGCAGTATTTT. It translates to CASSFGGTNTQYF.

V and J are TRBV5-1 and TRBJ2-5; 7 nucleotides line up with TRBD2. J lost 5 bases, V lost 4 bases, and 8 bases had no gene match. Germline CDR1 reads SGHRS; CDR2 reads YFSETQ. The CDR3 consists of 14 residues. CDR3 sequence (DNA): TGCGCCAGCAGCCCGGGGGGAGTAGCGGAGACCCAGTACTTC. It is translated as CASSPGGVAETQYF.

This clonotype was found a few times. The CDR3 reads CASSLGTLNEQFF. The CDR3 DNA reads as TGTGCCAGCAGCTTAGGGACCCTCAATGAGCAGTTCTTC. The chain joins TRBV7-9 to TRBJ2-1; the D is unclear. CDR1 SEHNR and CDR2 FQNEAQ come from the germline V gene (reference sequence). Trimming took off 1 base at V and 6 bases at J, with 7 bases between the two ends. CDR3 length equals 13 residues.